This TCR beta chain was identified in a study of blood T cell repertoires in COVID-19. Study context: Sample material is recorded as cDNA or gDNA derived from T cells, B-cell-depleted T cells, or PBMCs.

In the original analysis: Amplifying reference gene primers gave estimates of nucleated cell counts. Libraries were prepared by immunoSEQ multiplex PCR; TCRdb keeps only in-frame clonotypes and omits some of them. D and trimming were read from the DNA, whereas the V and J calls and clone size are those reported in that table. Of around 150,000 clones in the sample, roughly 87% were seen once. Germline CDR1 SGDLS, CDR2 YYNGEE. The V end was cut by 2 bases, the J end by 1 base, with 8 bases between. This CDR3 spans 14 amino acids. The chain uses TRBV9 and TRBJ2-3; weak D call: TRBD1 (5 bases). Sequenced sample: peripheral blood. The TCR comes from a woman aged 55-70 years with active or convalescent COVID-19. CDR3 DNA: TGTGCCAGCAGCGTGGGGCAGGGCACAGATACGCAGTATTTT. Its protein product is CASSVGQGTDTQYF.